This TCR beta chain was profiled in a study of cytomegalovirus exposure and HLA in healthy donors. On the study more broadly: Roughly 85 million unique TCRs from HLA-typed donors made up an early data release.

General study points: Cytomegalovirus-associated TCR beta chains were listed, numbering under 200. Solely CMV serostatus was available to characterize immune exposure.

This CDR3 comprises 14 residues. Germline CDR1 SGHAT, CDR2 FQNNGV. V lost 1 base to trimming and J lost 7 bases; unmatched junction nucleotides: 3. PCR used 60 Vbeta primers and 13 Jbeta primers. TCRdb's copy holds only in-frame clones and misses some; the assay was immunoSEQ multiplex PCR. The sample carries some 98,000 clones, roughly four fifths recorded once. With respect to this clone: Its target is unknown.

The chain employs TRBV11-2 and TRBJ1-5, with 8 bases that match TRBD1. This TCR was recovered from a human donor in good health. The sample was PBMCs. For the CDR3, the DNA is TGTGCCAGCAGCTTAGCAGGGGGCGGGCAGCCCCAGCATTTT. Translation: CASSLAGGGQPQHF.